This TCR beta chain was sequenced for a study of vaccination and CD4 T cells after COVID-19. Indicated treatment: 10-day PBMC culture with coronavirus spike peptide pools or control peptides (ViraFEST assay). The CDR3 has 14 amino acids. Trimming removed 2 bases from V and 0 bases from J, with 6 bases in between. The germline CDR1 and CDR2 sequences are MNHEY and SVGEGT. For this clonotype: Its antigen remains unidentified.

CD4+ T cells that had been cultured provided DNA sequenced with the Oncomine TCR Beta short-read assay. TCRdb re-called the PCR reads through MiXCR, storing one row per CDR3 protein. The sample records about 11,000 distinct CDR3 sequences, around 75% being singletons. Findings and caveats of the study: From about 20 to 38, the median of SARS-CoV-2-reactive clonotypes rose without reaching significance.

The J gene is TRBJ2-3, the V gene TRBV6-2 or TRBV6-3; D call uncertain. Input material: CD4+ T cells from blood, cultured in vitro. The source of this sequence is a human donor who had recovered from COVID-19. The CDR3 DNA reads as TGTGCCAGCAGTTACAGGGCCAGCACAGATACGCAGTATTTT. Translated: CASSYRASTDTQYF.